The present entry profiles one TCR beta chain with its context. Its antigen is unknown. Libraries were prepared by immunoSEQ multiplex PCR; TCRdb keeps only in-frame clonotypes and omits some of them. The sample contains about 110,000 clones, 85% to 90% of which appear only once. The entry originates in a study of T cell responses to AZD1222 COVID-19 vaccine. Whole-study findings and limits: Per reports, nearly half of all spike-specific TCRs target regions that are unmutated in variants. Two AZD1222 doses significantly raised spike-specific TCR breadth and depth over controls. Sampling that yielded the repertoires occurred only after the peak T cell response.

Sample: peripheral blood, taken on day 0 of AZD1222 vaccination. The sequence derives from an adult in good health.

As DNA, the CDR3 is TGTGCCTCGACGCAGGGCCTGAACACTGAAGCTTTCTTT. Translation: CASTQGLNTEAFF. This sequence joins TRBV28 and TRBJ1-1; tentative D call: TRBD1 (5 bases). The V and J ends lost 11 bases and 0 bases respectively, with 13 bases between them. The CDR3 sequence is 13 residues long. Looked up from germline, CDR1 is MDHEN and CDR2 is SYDVKM.